These T cell receptor beta chains were read from a single sample in a study of cytomegalovirus exposure and HLA in healthy donors. The protocol was immunoSEQ multiplex PCR, while the TCRdb copy is restricted to in-frame clones and leaves out a portion. The sample carries about 71,000 clones, approximately 94% recorded once. The sequencing input was PBMCs. All receptors derive from a woman between 18 and 30 years old in good health and CMV-seronegative. CDR3s include the opening cysteine and the closing phenylalanine or tryptophan. The order of the fields is clone size, J gene, D gene, CDR3 length, V gene, CDR3 DNA, CDR3 protein. D genes are given only for firm matches. Expanded clones get a size class; other rows say once, few or many, or leave the size out.

clone_size: NA; j_call: TRBJ1-2; d_call: TRBD1; cdr3_length: 13; v_call: TRBV30; cdr3_nt: TGTGCCTGGGGGGACAGGGGAAACTATGGCTACACCTTC; cdr3_aa: CAWGDRGNYGYTF
clone_size: NA; j_call: TRBJ2-7; d_call: NA; cdr3_length: 17; v_call: TRBV28; cdr3_nt: TGTGCCAGCAGTTTATCTACGGGACACGCTGTCAAAAACGAGCAGTACTTC; cdr3_aa: CASSLSTGHAVKNEQYF
clone_size: NA; j_call: TRBJ2-7; d_call: TRBD1; cdr3_length: 14; v_call: TRBV4-3; cdr3_nt: TGCGCCAGCAGCCGGGGGACAGTGGGATACGAGCAGTACTTC; cdr3_aa: CASSRGTVGYEQYF
clone_size: NA; j_call: TRBJ2-1; d_call: TRBD1; cdr3_length: 15; v_call: TRBV5-8; cdr3_nt: TGTGCCAGCAGCCCCAGACAGGGGGCCTACAATGAGCAGTTCTTC; cdr3_aa: CASSPRQGAYNEQFF
clone_size: NA; j_call: TRBJ1-2; d_call: TRBD1; cdr3_length: 14; v_call: TRBV28; cdr3_nt: TGTGCCAGCAGTTCCGACAGGGGGCGGAGTGGCTACACCTTC; cdr3_aa: CASSSDRGRSGYTF
clone_size: NA; j_call: TRBJ1-1; d_call: NA; cdr3_length: 15; v_call: TRBV7-2; cdr3_nt: TGTGCCAGCAGCATCCGGGACTCGAGGGACGCTGAAGCTTTCTTT; cdr3_aa: CASSIRDSRDAEAFF
clone_size: NA; j_call: TRBJ1-2; d_call: TRBD1; cdr3_length: 16; v_call: TRBV4-3; cdr3_nt: TGCGCCAGCAGCCAAGTCGGGACAGGAGGGAGGTATGGCTACACCTTC; cdr3_aa: CASSQVGTGGRYGYTF
clone_size: NA; j_call: TRBJ2-1; d_call: NA; cdr3_length: 14; v_call: TRBV11-2; cdr3_nt: TGTGCCAGCAGCTTAGTCAGGGAAATCAATGAGCAGTTCTTC; cdr3_aa: CASSLVREINEQFF
clone_size: NA; j_call: TRBJ1-2; d_call: TRBD1; cdr3_length: 18; v_call: TRBV10-3; cdr3_nt: TGTGCCATCAGTGTGACGGGACAGGGGCAAAATCCTAACTATGGCTACACCTTC; cdr3_aa: CAISVTGQGQNPNYGYTF
clone_size: NA; j_call: TRBJ1-5; d_call: NA; cdr3_length: 14; v_call: TRBV27; cdr3_nt: TGTGCCAGCAGTTTGGCGGTGAGCAATCAGCCCCAGCATTTT; cdr3_aa: CASSLAVSNQPQHF
clone_size: NA; j_call: TRBJ2-7; d_call: TRBD1; cdr3_length: 14; v_call: TRBV5-1; cdr3_nt: TGCGCCAACAGCGATGGACAGGGTCGGAACGAGCAGTACTTC; cdr3_aa: CANSDGQGRNEQYF
clone_size: NA; j_call: TRBJ1-1; d_call: NA; cdr3_length: 12; v_call: TRBV27; cdr3_nt: TGTGCCAGCAGTAATCAGGGTATGGAAGCTTTCTTT; cdr3_aa: CASSNQGMEAFF
clone_size: NA; j_call: TRBJ2-5; d_call: TRBD1; cdr3_length: 14; v_call: TRBV19; cdr3_nt: TGTGCCAGTAGCCCTCAGGGGGTGCAAGAGACCCAGTACTTC; cdr3_aa: CASSPQGVQETQYF
clone_size: NA; j_call: TRBJ1-4; d_call: NA; cdr3_length: 15; v_call: TRBV28; cdr3_nt: TGTGCCAGCAGTCTCGATCCCAATTTGAGTGAAAAACTGTTTTTT; cdr3_aa: CASSLDPNLSEKLFF
clone_size: NA; j_call: TRBJ1-2; d_call: TRBD1; cdr3_length: 15; v_call: TRBV18; cdr3_nt: TGTGCCAGCTCACCGAAGGACAGGGTAGGCTATGGCTACACCTTC; cdr3_aa: CASSPKDRVGYGYTF
clone_size: NA; j_call: TRBJ2-3; d_call: TRBD2; cdr3_length: 14; v_call: TRBV5-1; cdr3_nt: TGCGCCAGCAGCCTAGCGGGGGGGCAAGATACGCAGTATTTT; cdr3_aa: CASSLAGGQDTQYF
clone_size: NA; j_call: TRBJ2-2; d_call: TRBD2; cdr3_length: 15; v_call: TRBV29-1; cdr3_nt: TGCAGCGTTGCCTTAGTAGCGGGGGGTACCGGGGAGCTGTTTTTT; cdr3_aa: CSVALVAGGTGELFF
clone_size: NA; j_call: TRBJ1-6; d_call: TRBD1; cdr3_length: 16; v_call: TRBV11-2; cdr3_nt: TGTGCCAGCAGCTTAAGGTGGACAGGGTCCTATTCACCCCTCCACTTT; cdr3_aa: CASSLRWTGSYSPLHF
clone_size: few; j_call: TRBJ1-2; d_call: TRBD1; cdr3_length: 15; v_call: TRBV6-1; cdr3_nt: TGTGCCAGCAGCCTTCACCCCCAGGGGGACTATGGCTACACCTTC; cdr3_aa: CASSLHPQGDYGYTF
clone_size: once; j_call: TRBJ2-7; d_call: NA; cdr3_length: 14; v_call: TRBV5-6; cdr3_nt: TGTGCCGGTGGACAATCCCTCGGTTTCTACGAGCAGTACTTC; cdr3_aa: CAGGQSLGFYEQYF
clone_size: NA; j_call: TRBJ2-5; d_call: NA; cdr3_length: 14; v_call: TRBV7-3; cdr3_nt: TGTGCCAGCAGCCTAAAGGGGGTACAAGAGACCCAGTACTTC; cdr3_aa: CASSLKGVQETQYF
clone_size: NA; j_call: TRBJ2-3; d_call: TRBD1; cdr3_length: 14; v_call: TRBV27; cdr3_nt: TGTGCCAGCAGTTCACACAGGGGAACAGATACGCAGTATTTT; cdr3_aa: CASSSHRGTDTQYF
clone_size: NA; j_call: TRBJ2-1; d_call: TRBD2; cdr3_length: 16; v_call: TRBV27; cdr3_nt: TGTGCCAGCAGGGGACTAGCGGGCTTCTCCTACAATGAGCAGTTCTTC; cdr3_aa: CASRGLAGFSYNEQFF
clone_size: NA; j_call: TRBJ2-5; d_call: TRBD2; cdr3_length: 16; v_call: TRBV12-5; cdr3_nt: TGTGCTAGTGGTGATCCTAGCGGGGGACCCCGAGAGACCCAGTACTTC; cdr3_aa: CASGDPSGGPRETQYF
clone_size: NA; j_call: TRBJ1-6; d_call: NA; cdr3_length: 16; v_call: TRBV2; cdr3_nt: TGTGCCAGCAGTGACAGGGCTGTCTCCTATAATTCACCCCTCCACTTT; cdr3_aa: CASSDRAVSYNSPLHF
clone_size: NA; j_call: TRBJ1-2; d_call: NA; cdr3_length: 14; v_call: TRBV15; cdr3_nt: TGTGCCACCAGCAAATCGACCGGGAGGCATGGCTACACCTTC; cdr3_aa: CATSKSTGRHGYTF
clone_size: NA; j_call: TRBJ1-1; d_call: NA; cdr3_length: 12; v_call: TRBV10-3; cdr3_nt: TGTGCCATCAGCGCCGAAAACAGGTTCGCTTTCTTT; cdr3_aa: CAISAENRFAFF
clone_size: NA; j_call: TRBJ2-2; d_call: TRBD2; cdr3_length: 14; v_call: TRBV6-5; cdr3_nt: TGTGCCAGCAGGGCAGCGGGAGGGACCGGGGAGCTGTTTTTT; cdr3_aa: CASRAAGGTGELFF
clone_size: NA; j_call: TRBJ1-5; d_call: NA; cdr3_length: 12; v_call: TRBV10-2; cdr3_nt: TGCGCCAGCAGTGAAGCCTACCAGCCCCAGCATTTT; cdr3_aa: CASSEAYQPQHF
clone_size: once; j_call: TRBJ2-7; d_call: NA; cdr3_length: 15; v_call: TRBV7-9; cdr3_nt: TGTGCCAGCAGCTTAGGGCTAGCGTCGTGCTACGAGCAGTACTTC; cdr3_aa: CASSLGLASCYEQYF
clone_size: NA; j_call: TRBJ1-5; d_call: NA; cdr3_length: 16; v_call: TRBV15; cdr3_nt: TGTGCCACCAGCAGAGATCGGGTTTATAGCAATCAGCCCCAGCATTTT; cdr3_aa: CATSRDRVYSNQPQHF
clone_size: NA; j_call: TRBJ2-5; d_call: TRBD2; cdr3_length: 14; v_call: TRBV28; cdr3_nt: TGTGCCAGCAGAACAGCGGGGATTCAAGAGACCCAGTACTTC; cdr3_aa: CASRTAGIQETQYF
clone_size: NA; j_call: TRBJ2-1; d_call: NA; cdr3_length: 15; v_call: TRBV19; cdr3_nt: TGTGCCAGTAGTATTATGGTAGCGGCTTACAATGAGCAGTTCTTC; cdr3_aa: CASSIMVAAYNEQFF
clone_size: NA; j_call: TRBJ2-2; d_call: NA; cdr3_length: 15; v_call: TRBV7-3; cdr3_nt: TGTGCCAGCAGTCCAGGGCAGGTGCTCGCTGGGGAGCTGTTTTTT; cdr3_aa: CASSPGQVLAGELFF
clone_size: NA; j_call: TRBJ1-2; d_call: NA; cdr3_length: 14; v_call: TRBV2; cdr3_nt: TGTGCCAGCAGAGCGACAGGAACTAACTATGGCTACACCTTC; cdr3_aa: CASRATGTNYGYTF
clone_size: NA; j_call: TRBJ2-6; d_call: NA; cdr3_length: 14; v_call: TRBV7-9; cdr3_nt: TGTGCCGGACTACTAAACGCTGGGGCCAACGTCCTGACTTTC; cdr3_aa: CAGLLNAGANVLTF
clone_size: NA; j_call: TRBJ1-2; d_call: NA; cdr3_length: 13; v_call: TRBV2; cdr3_nt: TGTGCCAGCAGTGGAGCAGGGGCGAATGGCTACACCTTC; cdr3_aa: CASSGAGANGYTF
clone_size: NA; j_call: TRBJ2-5; d_call: NA; cdr3_length: 15; v_call: TRBV4-2; cdr3_nt: TGTGCCAGCAGCCAAAACCGAGGGTACCAAGAGACCCAGTACTTC; cdr3_aa: CASSQNRGYQETQYF
clone_size: NA; j_call: TRBJ1-2; d_call: NA; cdr3_length: 14; v_call: TRBV7-2; cdr3_nt: TGTGCCAGCAGCTTATCTGGGGGGTTCTATGGCTACACCTTC; cdr3_aa: CASSLSGGFYGYTF
clone_size: NA; j_call: TRBJ1-2; d_call: TRBD1; cdr3_length: 13; v_call: TRBV27; cdr3_nt: TGTGCCAGCAGTTCGACAGGGTACGATGGCTACACCTTC; cdr3_aa: CASSSTGYDGYTF
clone_size: NA; j_call: TRBJ2-7; d_call: TRBD1; cdr3_length: 13; v_call: TRBV19; cdr3_nt: TGTGCCAGCTCGACAGGGAACGCCTACGAGCAGTACTTC; cdr3_aa: CASSTGNAYEQYF
clone_size: NA; j_call: TRBJ2-1; d_call: TRBD2; cdr3_length: 15; v_call: TRBV28; cdr3_nt: TGTGCCAGCAGTTGGTGGACTAGCGGCTACAATGAGCAGTTCTTC; cdr3_aa: CASSWWTSGYNEQFF
clone_size: NA; j_call: TRBJ2-7; d_call: TRBD2; cdr3_length: 19; v_call: TRBV10-3; cdr3_nt: TGTGCCATCAGTGAGCCTAGGACTAGCGGGAGCTCTAACTCCTACGAGCAGTACTTC; cdr3_aa: CAISEPRTSGSSNSYEQYF
clone_size: NA; j_call: TRBJ2-3; d_call: TRBD2; cdr3_length: 18; v_call: TRBV7-9; cdr3_nt: TGTGCCAGCAGCTTACAGAGACTAGCGGCCCTAACCACAGATACGCAGTATTTT; cdr3_aa: CASSLQRLAALTTDTQYF
clone_size: NA; j_call: TRBJ2-3; d_call: TRBD2; cdr3_length: 15; v_call: TRBV25-1; cdr3_nt: TGTGCCAGCAGTCTAGCGGGTACTTGGACAGATACGCAGTATTTT; cdr3_aa: CASSLAGTWTDTQYF